Included here is one T cell receptor beta chain sequence, with context. The antigen is not known. These data come from a study of beta chain features in type 1 diabetes. Study results and caveats: Patients with Type 1 diabetes showed moderately but significantly shorter TCRB CDR3s in all four CD4+ subsets. Any role of HLA type in TCRB rearrangement remained unresolved here.

Trimming took off 6 bases at V and 5 bases at J, with 14 bases between the two ends. CDR3 length: 13 residues. CDR1 SGHNT and CDR2 YYREEE come from the germline V gene (reference sequence). Sorting based on CD45RO/CCR7/CD25/CD127/CD95/CD27 separated CD4+ naive, central memory, regulatory and stem cell-like memory cells. Expressed TCRB transcripts were sequenced because the entire RNA isolate underwent reverse transcription. Approximately 3.6 million reads were obtained on average from naive, central memory and regulatory T cell samples. Some clones are missing from TCRdb's copy, which holds only in-frame ones; the method was immunoSEQ multiplex PCR. The sample carries more than 550,000 clones, about 14% recorded once.

The receptor's source is a man aged 18 to 35 with type 1 diabetes. The material sequenced was naive CD4+ T cells from blood. The chain couples TRBV5-4 to TRBJ2-5; D is perhaps TRBD1 (6 bases). The CDR3 loop reads CASNTQGMETQYF. The CDR3 nucleotides are TGTGCCAGCAACACACAGGGCATGGAGACCCAGTACTTC. Full variable domain (outside the CDR3, taken from reference TRBV5-4 and TRBJ2-5): ETGVTQSPTHLIKTRGQQVTLRCSSQSGHNTVSWYQQALGQGPQFIFQYYREEENGRGNFPPRFSGLQFPNYSSELNVNALELDDSALYLCASNTQGMETQYFGPGTRLLVL.